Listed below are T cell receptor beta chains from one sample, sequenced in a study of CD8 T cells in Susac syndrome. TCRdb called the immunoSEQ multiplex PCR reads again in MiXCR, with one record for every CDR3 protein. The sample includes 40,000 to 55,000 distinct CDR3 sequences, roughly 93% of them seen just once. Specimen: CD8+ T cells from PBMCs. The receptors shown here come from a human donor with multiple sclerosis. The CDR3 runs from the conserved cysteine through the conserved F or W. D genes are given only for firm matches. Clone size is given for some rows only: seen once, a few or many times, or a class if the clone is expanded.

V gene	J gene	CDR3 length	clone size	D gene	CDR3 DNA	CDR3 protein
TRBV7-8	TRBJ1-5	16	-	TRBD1	TGTGCCAGCAGCTTGGGGGACAGGGTCGGGTATCAGCCCCAGCATTTT	CASSLGDRVGYQPQHF
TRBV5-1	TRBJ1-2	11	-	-	TGCGCCAGCAGTGACAACTATGGCTACACCTTC	CASSDNYGYTF
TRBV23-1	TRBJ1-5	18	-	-	TGCGCCAGCAGGCGATTTCATTTAAAGGTGGGAAGCAATCAGCCCCAGCATTTT	CASRRFHLKVGSNQPQHF
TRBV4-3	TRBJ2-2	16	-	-	TGCGCCAGCAGCCAGTCGCCTAAGACCTACGGCGGGGAGCTGTTTTTT	CASSQSPKTYGGELFF
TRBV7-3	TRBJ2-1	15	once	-	TGTGCCAGCAGCTTAAGACAGGCCCTAGGCGATGAGCAGTTCTTC	CASSLRQALGDEQFF
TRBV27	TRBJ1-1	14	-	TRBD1	TGTGCCAGCAGCAGCAGGGGGGGGAACACTGAAGCTTTCTTT	CASSSRGGNTEAFF
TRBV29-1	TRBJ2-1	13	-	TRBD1	TGCAGCGTAGAAACAGGGGTTTTGGGTGAGCAGTTCTTC	CSVETGVLGEQFF
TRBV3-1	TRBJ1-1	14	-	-	TGTGCCAGCAGCCAAGGGATCGAAGATACTGAAGCTTTCTTT	CASSQGIEDTEAFF
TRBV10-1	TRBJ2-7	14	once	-	TGCGCCAGCAGTGAGTCTTCCCCGTACCACGAGCAGTACTTC	CASSESSPYHEQYF
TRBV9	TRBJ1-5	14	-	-	TGTGCCAGCAGCGTAGGGTATAGCAATCAGCCCCAGCATTTT	CASSVGYSNQPQHF
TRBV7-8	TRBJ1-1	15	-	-	TGTGCCAGCAGCTTAACACTGGGCCTCAACACTGAAGCTTTCTTT	CASSLTLGLNTEAFF